This T cell receptor beta chain was sequenced for a study of cytomegalovirus exposure and HLA in healthy donors. Study information: Early released data comprised around 80 million unique TCRs from HLA-typed donors. General study points: About 87% or about 30% of the time was how often most TCR beta V segments were productive, according to an earlier analysis. Owing to their indistinguishability, certain V segments, notably TRBV6-2 and TRBV6-3, were excluded.

In germline, CDR1 is SGHTA, CDR2 FQGTGA. The CDR3 has 16 amino acids. V lost 3 bases to trimming and J lost 6 bases; unmatched junction nucleotides: 7. PCR amplification relied on 60 Vbeta primers (plus 13 Jbeta primers). The protocol was immunoSEQ multiplex PCR, while the TCRdb copy is restricted to in-frame clones and leaves out a portion. The table shows some 170,000 clones, with roughly 80% occurring only once. Concerning this clone: Its specificity is unknown.

The rearrangement joins TRBV7-3 to TRBJ2-6; 8 nucleotides match TRBD2. The sequence came from a woman aged 25 to 39 in good health and CMV-seropositive. Material: PBMCs. The CDR3 coding sequence is TGTGCCAGCAGCTTCTCGGGGGGGTTTCAGGCCAACGTCCTGACTTTC. It is translated as CASSFSGGFQANVLTF.